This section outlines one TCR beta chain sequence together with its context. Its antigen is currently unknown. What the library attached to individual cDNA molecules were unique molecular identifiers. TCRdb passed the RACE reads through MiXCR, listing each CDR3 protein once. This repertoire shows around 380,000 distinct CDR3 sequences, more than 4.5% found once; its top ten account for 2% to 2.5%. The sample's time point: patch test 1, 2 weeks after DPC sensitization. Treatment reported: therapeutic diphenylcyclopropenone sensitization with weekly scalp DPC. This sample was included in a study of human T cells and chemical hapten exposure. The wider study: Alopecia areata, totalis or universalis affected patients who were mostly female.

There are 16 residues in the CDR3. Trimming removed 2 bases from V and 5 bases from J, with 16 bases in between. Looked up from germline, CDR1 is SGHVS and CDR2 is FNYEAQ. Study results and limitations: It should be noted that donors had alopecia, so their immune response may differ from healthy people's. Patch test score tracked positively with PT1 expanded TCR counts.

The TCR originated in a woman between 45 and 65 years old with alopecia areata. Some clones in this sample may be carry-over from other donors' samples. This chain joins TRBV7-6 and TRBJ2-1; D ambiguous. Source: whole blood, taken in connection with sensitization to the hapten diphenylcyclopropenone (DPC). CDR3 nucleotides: TGTGCCAGCAGCTTAAGGGCTCCACAAGTGGACAATGAGCAGTTCTTC. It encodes CASSLRAPQVDNEQFF.